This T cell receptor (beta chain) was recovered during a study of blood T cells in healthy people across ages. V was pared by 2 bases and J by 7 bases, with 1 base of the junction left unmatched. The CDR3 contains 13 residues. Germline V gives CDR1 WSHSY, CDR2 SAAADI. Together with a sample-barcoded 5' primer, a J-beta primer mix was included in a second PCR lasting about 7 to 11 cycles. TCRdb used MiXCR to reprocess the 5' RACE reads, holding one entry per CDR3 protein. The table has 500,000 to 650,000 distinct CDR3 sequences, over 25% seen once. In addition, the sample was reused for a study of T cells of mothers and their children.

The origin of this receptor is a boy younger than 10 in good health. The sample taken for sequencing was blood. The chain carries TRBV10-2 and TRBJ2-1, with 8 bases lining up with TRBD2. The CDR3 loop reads CASSEGTRNEQFF. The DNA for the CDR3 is TGCGCCAGCAGTGAGGGGACTAGAAATGAGCAGTTCTTC.